The 15 T cell receptor beta chains below come from one sample, sequenced in a study of T cell responses to AZD1222 COVID-19 vaccine. Data came from immunoSEQ multiplex PCR; TCRdb stores just in-frame clones and leaves some out. The data contain fewer than 120,000 clones, just under 95% of them seen just once; the ten biggest clones take up 2% to 2.5%. Sequencing used peripheral blood, obtained 28 days after the second AZD1222 dose. The receptors were gathered from an adult who received the AZD1222 COVID-19 vaccine.

This sequence joins TRBV9 and TRBJ2-1, with 9 bases identical to TRBD2. V trimming: 2 bases; J trimming: 0 bases; junction bases outside the gene matches: 3. Germline CDR1 and CDR2: SGDLS and YYNGEE. CDR3 length equals 16 residues. CDR3 in DNA: TGTGCCAGCAGCGTGCGGGGACTAGCCTCCTACAATGAGCAGTTCTTC. Protein: CASSVRGLASYNEQFF.

This chain uses TRBV10-2 with TRBJ1-1; 9 positions match TRBD1. The CDR3 sequence is 13 residues long. Per the germline V gene, CDR1 is WSHSY and CDR2 is SAAADI. With V trimmed by 6 bases and J by 1 base, 0 bases remained unmatched. CDR3 protein: CASRGQGNTEAFF. Written as DNA, the CDR3 is TGCGCCAGCAGGGGACAGGGGAACACTGAAGCTTTCTTT.

This chain connects TRBV7-6 to TRBJ2-7; D gene uncertain. V was trimmed by 0 bases and J by 3 bases, leaving 15 bases between them. This CDR3 is 16 amino acids long. Per germline, CDR1 SGHVS and CDR2 FNYEAQ. The CDR3 loop is CASSLAAPTLNYEQYF. CDR3 DNA: TGTGCCAGCAGCTTAGCGGCCCCGACCCTCAACTACGAGCAGTACTTC.

Comments on this clone: At one of its ends the junction is not consistent with the germline gene, which may arise from a read error. V and J are TRBV7-9 and TRBJ2-2, with 8 bases matching TRBD1. The germline CDR1 and CDR2 sequences are SEHNR and FQNEAQ (reference sequence). This CDR3 region has 17 residues. The CDR3 loop is CASNLPQTGVRTPELFF. Written as DNA, the CDR3 is TGTGCCAGCAACTTACCCCAGACAGGGGTTAGAACCCCGGAGCTGTTTTTT.

V and J are TRBV3-1 (or the pseudogene TRBV3-2) and TRBJ2-7, with TRBD1 as a possible D gene (7 bases). V was cut by 5 bases and J by 6 bases, with 20 bases left in between. The CDR3 sequence is 15 residues long. In germline, CDR1 is LGHDT, CDR2 YNNKEL (reference sequence). CDR3 DNA: TGTGCCAGCAGCGGAGGCCAGGGGGGTCTGCGCGAGCAGTACTTC. This gives the protein CASSGGQGGLREQYF.

The genes are TRBV19 and TRBJ2-1; 14 nucleotides line up with TRBD2. The CDR3 sequence is 18 residues long. The ends lost 9 bases at V and 3 bases at J; junction bases unmatched: 13. Germline V lookup: CDR1 LNHDA, CDR2 SQIVND (reference sequence). CDR3 loop: CASTGLAGAGSRYNEQFF. CDR3 in DNA: TGTGCCAGCACGGGACTAGCGGGGGCGGGAAGCCGCTACAATGAGCAGTTCTTC.

The V gene is TRBV11-2, the J gene TRBJ2-7; 10 bases line up with TRBD1. The CDR3 runs to 18 residues. CDR1 and CDR2 from the germline V gene are SGHAT and FQNNGV. V lost 1 base and J lost 0; bases outside the gene matches: 9. CDR3 residues: CASSLGQGAGGSSYEQYF. The CDR3, as DNA: TGTGCCAGCAGCTTAGGACAGGGGGCCGGGGGTAGCTCCTACGAGCAGTACTTC.

The chain uses TRBV27 and TRBJ2-7; 9 bases map to TRBD2. The CDR3 has 17 residues. Germline assignment: CDR1 MNHEY and CDR2 SMNVEV (reference sequence). V lost 0 bases, J lost 4 bases, and 10 bases stayed unmatched. The CDR3 loop is CASSLSRGGIGTYEQYF. The CDR3 DNA sequence: TGTGCCAGCAGTTTATCGCGGGGGGGGATCGGGACGTACGAGCAGTACTTC.

This chain links TRBV4-2 with TRBJ2-1, with D possibly TRBD1 on 5 matching bases. The CDR3 totals 13 residues. Trimming pared 0 bases from V and 10 bases from J, leaving 10 bases between. Germline CDR1 and CDR2: LGHNA and YNFKEQ. The CDR3 loop is CASSQEQVDEQFF. CDR3 nucleotides: TGTGCCAGCAGCCAAGAACAGGTGGACGAGCAGTTCTTC.

The chain carries TRBV7-2 and TRBJ1-1; D not certain. Germline-derived CDR1 and CDR2 are SGHTA and FQGNSA. The CDR3 has 12 amino acids. Between the trimmed V and J ends, which lost 1 base and 10 bases, there was a span of 10 bases. In nucleotides, the CDR3 is TGTGCCAGCAGCTTAGTCTCCCCAGGAGCTTTCTTT. Protein: CASSLVSPGAFF. Looking up the rest from reference TRBV7-2 and TRBJ1-1 gives the full variable domain: GAGVSQSPSNKVTEKGKDVELRCDPISGHTALYWYRQSLGQGLEFLIYFQGNSAPDKSGLPSDRFSAERTGGSVSTLTIQRTQQEDSAVYLCASSLVSPGAFFGQGTRLTVV.

In this sample, this clone turned up once. The chain has TRBV19 and TRBJ2-2; the D gene is possibly TRBD2 (6 bases). Between the trimmed V and J ends, which lost 5 bases and 6 bases, there was a span of 10 bases. The germline V gene has CDR1 LNHDA and CDR2 SQIVND (reference sequence). This CDR3 spans 13 amino acids. CDR3 nucleotide sequence: TGTGCCAGTAGTGTGAGGGAGGCCGGGGAGCTGTTTTTT. The encoded protein is CASSVREAGELFF.

As concerns this clone: Other DNA variants within this sample encode the same CDR3. This rearrangement joins TRBV7-2 to TRBJ2-7; D call uncertain. Trimming left V 4 bases short and J 3 bases short, with 13 bases between. The length of the CDR3 is 14 residues. Germline values: CDR1 SGHTA, CDR2 FQGNSA. The CDR3 sequence: CASSSGLGYYEQYF. DNA of the CDR3: TGTGCCAGCAGCTCCGGCCTGGGCTACTACGAGCAGTACTTC.

This chain links TRBV18 with TRBJ1-5; no reliable D call. V lost 4 bases, J lost 5 bases, and 15 bases lay in between. CDR3 length: 15 residues. CDR1 is KGHSH and CDR2 is LQKENI in the germline V gene. CDR3 protein: CASSLSPPGDQPQHF. The DNA for the CDR3 is TGTGCCAGCTCACTATCCCCGCCCGGGGATCAGCCCCAGCATTTT.

The chain links TRBV21-1 to TRBJ1-6. TRBV21-1 is classified as a pseudogene. The CDR3 has 14 residues. The chain's CDR3 is CASSKGGRYCSLHF. The CDR3 DNA sequence: TGTGCCAGCAGCAAGGGCGGGAGGTACTGTTCCCTCCACTTT.

The rearrangement links TRBV18 to TRBJ2-1, with TRBD2 identical over 8 bases. This CDR3 has 15 residues. Germline trimming cut 4 bases from V and 2 bases from J; bases unmatched to any gene: 4. Germline V lookup: CDR1 KGHSH, CDR2 LQKENI. CDR3 DNA: TGTGCCAGCTCACGGGAGCGGGGGCCCTACAATGAGCAGTTCTTC. Protein sequence: CASSRERGPYNEQFF.